The 29 T cell receptor beta chains below were found in one sample sequenced in a study of blood T cell repertoires in COVID-19. Assay used: immunoSEQ multiplex PCR; TCRdb lists only in-frame clones, some missing. This table has approximately 190,000 clones, around 80% appearing once. What was sequenced was peripheral blood. The receptors shown here come from a man aged 25-45 years with active or convalescent COVID-19.

The CDR3 bases are TGTGCCACCAGTGACAATGACGGAGCCTATGGCTACACCTTC. This codes for CATSDNDGAYGYTF. The chain joins TRBV24-1 to TRBJ1-2; D uncertain. V lost 4 bases and J 4 bases, leaving 12 bases between the germline ends. From germline, CDR1 is KGHDR and CDR2 SFDVKD. This CDR3 is 14 amino acids long.

This clone was observed a handful of times. V usage is TRBV19 and J usage is TRBJ1-1; D possibly corresponds to TRBD1 (6 bases). The CDR3 covers 15 residues. CDR1 LNHDA and CDR2 SQIVND come from the germline V gene (reference sequence). V was pared by 2 bases and J by 1 base, with 11 bases between. CDR3 protein: CASSIPGHQNTEAFF. CDR3 DNA sequence: TGTGCCAGTAGTATACCGGGACACCAGAACACTGAAGCTTTCTTT.

The chain employs TRBV3-1 (or the pseudogene TRBV3-2) and TRBJ2-5, with TRBD1 matching over 7 bases. CDR3 size: 14 residues. From germline, CDR1 is LGHDT and CDR2 YNNKEL (reference sequence). The junction had 2 bases not matched to a gene; V was cut back by 0 bases and J by 4 bases. CDR3 amino acids: CASSQERGRETQYF. The CDR3 DNA sequence: TGTGCCAGCAGCCAAGAGAGGGGGCGAGAGACCCAGTACTTC.

The V call is TRBV27, the J call TRBJ2-1, with TRBD1 matching 10 bases. The CDR3 spans 16 residues. The V segment lost 4 bases and the J segment 6 bases; nucleotides outside the gene matches: 9. Germline V gene data show CDR1 as MNHEY and CDR2 as SMNVEV (reference sequence). The CDR3 here is CASSSTGTGVRNEQFF. The CDR3 nucleotides are TGTGCCAGCAGTTCCACCGGGACAGGGGTTCGCAATGAGCAGTTCTTC.

This clone turned up a few times. The rearrangement uses TRBV6-5 and TRBJ1-3; D possibly corresponds to TRBD1 (6 bases). CDR1 MNHEY and CDR2 SVGAGI come from the germline V gene. The CDR3 consists of 14 residues. V shed 6 bases and J shed 2 bases, with 11 bases lying between them. This CDR3 is CASRAQGAGNTIYF. As DNA, the CDR3 is TGTGCCAGCAGAGCACAGGGAGCTGGAAACACCATATATTTT.

DNA for the CDR3: TGTGCCAGCAGTGACTTGACAGGGGGGAACACTGAAGCTTTCTTT. Its translation is CASSDLTGGNTEAFF. The chain recombines TRBV6-6 with TRBJ1-1; 9 bases align to TRBD1. The CDR3 spans 15 residues. Trimming removed 5 bases from V and 1 base from J; junction bases left unmatched: 5. Germline V gene lookup returns CDR1 MNHNY and CDR2 SVGAGI (reference sequence).

The chain uses TRBV30 and TRBJ1-3; no definite D call. CDR1 GTSNPN and CDR2 SVGIG come from the germline V gene (reference sequence). CDR3 length: 12 residues. The V gene lost 6 bases and the J gene lost 0 bases, with 6 bases spanning the gap. CDR3 sequence reads: CACLSSGNTIYF. The CDR3 nucleotides read TGTGCCTGCCTAAGCTCTGGAAACACCATATATTTT.

The chain is built from TRBV6-5 and TRBJ2-2, with 7 bases matching TRBD1. This CDR3 contains 14 residues. From germline, CDR1 is MNHEY and CDR2 SVGAGI. Trimming at V came to 4 bases and at J to 6 bases, leaving 5 bases not matched to a gene. CDR3 DNA sequence: TGTGCCAGCAGTTTCGATACAGGGGCCGGGGAGCTGTTTTTT. Translated: CASSFDTGAGELFF.

The J gene is TRBJ1-2, the V gene TRBV30, with D possibly matching TRBD1 (6 bases). With 0 bases removed from V and 8 bases from J, the gap between germline ends came to 13 bases. This CDR3 is built from 13 residues. Germline loops: CDR1 GTSNPN, CDR2 SVGIG (reference sequence). The CDR3 here is CAWSVVGAGGYTF. The CDR3 region has the DNA TGTGCCTGGAGTGTAGTGGGGGCCGGGGGCTACACCTTC.

The V call is TRBV19, the J call TRBJ2-4; 7 positions match TRBD2. V was pared by 10 bases and J by 12 bases, with 18 bases of the junction left unmatched. Germline CDR1 LNHDA, CDR2 SQIVND (reference sequence). This CDR3 has 14 residues. The CDR3 coding sequence is TGTGCCACCCTTGGGAGGGGTTTAAAACAAGCTCAGTACTTC. Its translation: CATLGRGLKQAQYF.

This chain links TRBV24-1 with TRBJ2-5; D perhaps matches TRBD1 (6 bases). Germline assignment: CDR1 KGHDR and CDR2 SFDVKD. The V end lost 5 bases, the J end lost 7 bases, and 13 bases lay between the germline ends. This CDR3 is built from 13 residues. The CDR3 sequence is CATSALKGGTQYF. As DNA, the CDR3 is TGTGCCACCAGTGCCCTGAAAGGGGGGACCCAGTACTTC.

The rearrangement links TRBV28 to TRBJ2-1; no reliable D call. CDR3 length: 14 residues. CDR1 is MDHEN, CDR2 SYDVKM, per germline. V lost 6 bases and J lost 0, with 9 bases in between. The CDR3 coding sequence is TGTGCCAGCAGATTCGTGAGCTCCTACAATGAGCAGTTCTTC. Its protein product is CASRFVSSYNEQFF.

The rearrangement uses TRBV2 and TRBJ2-5; TRBD1 agrees at 8 bases. V shed 0 bases and J 3 bases; nucleotides not matched to a gene: 12. CDR1 SNHLY and CDR2 FYNNEI come from the germline V gene. The CDR3 loop spans 18 amino acids. CDR3 loop: CASSEALIVPGGKETQYF. CDR3 DNA: TGTGCCAGCAGTGAAGCGCTTATTGTGCCAGGGGGCAAAGAGACCCAGTACTTC.

The CDR3 DNA is TGCGCCAGCAGCTTCACTAGCGGGGGGTCTTTCACCGGGGAGCTGTTTTTT. It codes for CASSFTSGGSFTGELFF. The chain has TRBV5-1 and TRBJ2-2; 12 bases line up with TRBD2. Per germline, CDR1 SGHRS and CDR2 YFSETQ. Trimming removed 2 bases from V and 4 bases from J; junction bases left unmatched: 6. The CDR3 runs 17 residues.

The chain employs TRBV7-2 and TRBJ2-5; 11 nucleotides align to TRBD2. V trimming: 0 bases; J trimming: 3 bases; junction bases outside the gene matches: 3. Germline assignment: CDR1 SGHTA and CDR2 FQGNSA. The CDR3 sequence is 16 residues long. The DNA of the CDR3 is TGTGCCAGCAGCTTAGCCGGGACTAGCGGCAAAGAGACCCAGTACTTC. Protein: CASSLAGTSGKETQYF.

The gene calls are TRBV30 and TRBJ2-1; no clear D. The CDR3 has 11 residues. The germline V gene encodes CDR1 GTSNPN and CDR2 SVGIG (reference sequence). V gave up 4 bases and J gave up 9 bases, with 10 bases separating them. In DNA, the CDR3 is TGTGCCTGGATTAGAGGTAGTGAGCAGTTCTTC. Translating gives CAWIRGSEQFF.

The chain couples TRBV4-3 to TRBJ1-2; 9 nucleotides align to TRBD1. Germline V gene data show CDR1 as LGHNA and CDR2 as YSLEER. Trimming took 6 bases from V and 8 from J; bases not matched to a gene: 13. CDR3 size: 15 residues. The CDR3 DNA reads as TGCGCCAGCAGTTCTTCCCCGGGGACAGGGCAAGGCTACACCTTC. This encodes CASSSSPGTGQGYTF.

V and J are TRBV4-3 and TRBJ2-7, with 11 bases that match TRBD2. The CDR3 contains 16 residues. J lost 6 bases, V lost 1 base, and 8 bases had no gene match. The V gene's germline CDR1 is LGHNA and CDR2 YSLEER. The CDR3 DNA follows: TGCGCCAGCAGCCAAGCGACTAGCGGGACCAGTATCGAGCAGTACTTC. Protein product: CASSQATSGTSIEQYF.

This chain connects TRBV29-1 to TRBJ1-2; TRBD1 aligns across 8 bases. Germline V lookup: CDR1 SQVTM, CDR2 ANQGSEA. Trimming at V came to 0 bases and at J to 0 bases, leaving 3 bases not matched to a gene. This CDR3 region has 15 residues. The CDR3 reads CSVEEGQEANYGYTF. The CDR3 DNA sequence: TGCAGCGTTGAAGAGGGACAGGAGGCTAACTATGGCTACACCTTC.

This clone was picked up one time. The chain employs TRBV6-5 and TRBJ2-7; D possibly corresponds to TRBD2 (5 bases). The CDR3 has 13 residues. Per the germline V gene, CDR1 is MNHEY and CDR2 is SVGAGI. The V end lost 4 bases, the J end lost 5 bases, and 12 bases lay between the germline ends. The CDR3 bases are TGTGCCAGCAGTTCCGGAGGTCTCCACGAGCAGTACTTC. Translating it yields CASSSGGLHEQYF.

The chain joins TRBV24-1 to TRBJ1-2; D perhaps matches TRBD1 (5 bases). CDR1 and CDR2 from the germline V gene are KGHDR and SFDVKD. Trimming stripped 4 bases from V and 7 bases from J, with 15 bases between. The CDR3 runs 14 residues. CDR3 sequence: CATSERGTDGGYTF. The DNA for the CDR3 is TGTGCCACCAGTGAACGGGGGACCGACGGTGGCTACACCTTC.

The chain combines TRBV19 with TRBJ1-2; no reliable D call. Trimming stripped 2 bases from V and 4 bases from J, with 5 bases between. From germline, CDR1 is LNHDA and CDR2 SQIVND (reference sequence). The CDR3 runs to 12 residues. CDR3 coding DNA: TGTGCCAGTAGTATAACAGCCTATGGCTACACCTTC. Its translation: CASSITAYGYTF.

The rearrangement uses TRBV6-5 and TRBJ1-1; D is possibly TRBD1 (6 bases). Looked up from germline, CDR1 is MNHEY and CDR2 is SVGAGI. V lost 2 bases and J 1 base, leaving 14 bases between the germline ends. The CDR3 has 16 residues. DNA of the CDR3: TGTGCCAGCAGTTACGCCCTGGGGGCAGCGAACACTGAAGCTTTCTTT. This gives the protein CASSYALGAANTEAFF.

The chain combines TRBV6-5 with TRBJ1-5; 7 positions agree with TRBD1. Germline V lookup: CDR1 MNHEY, CDR2 SVGAGI. Trimming removed 0 bases from V and 3 bases from J; junction bases left unmatched: 2. This CDR3 is 15 amino acids long. The CDR3 DNA follows: TGTGCCAGCAGTTACTCCGGGACAGACAATCAGCCCCAGCATTTT. Protein sequence: CASSYSGTDNQPQHF.

The chain joins TRBV11-3 to TRBJ1-1; maybe TRBD1 (5 bases). The CDR3 consists of 12 residues. Trimming removed 0 bases at V and 11 bases at J, with 10 bases between. The germline V gene encodes CDR1 SGHNT and CDR2 YENEEA. Written as DNA, the CDR3 is TGTGCCAGCAGCTTAGAAGGAGGGGCGGCTTTCTTT. Its protein product is CASSLEGGAAFF.

This clone occurred a few times. This sequence joins TRBV19 and TRBJ1-5; D gene uncertain. The germline CDR1 and CDR2 sequences are LNHDA and SQIVND (reference sequence). CDR3 length equals 12 residues. Trimming pared 3 bases from V and 7 bases from J, leaving 7 bases between. CDR3 amino acids: CASSMREQPQHF. The CDR3 DNA follows: TGTGCCAGTAGTATGCGGGAGCAGCCCCAGCATTTT.

This sequence joins TRBV27 and TRBJ1-5, with D possibly being TRBD1 (6 bases). The germline V and J ends were trimmed by 1 base and 2 bases, with 9 bases remaining between them. The CDR3 has 15 residues. Germline V gene data show CDR1 as MNHEY and CDR2 as SMNVEV (reference sequence). Here the CDR3 reads CASSLYRARNQPQHF. DNA for the CDR3: TGTGCCAGCAGTTTATACAGGGCCCGCAATCAGCCCCAGCATTTT.

The V call is TRBV2, the J call TRBJ2-1; 9 bases fit TRBD2. The CDR3 totals 15 residues. Germline values: CDR1 SNHLY, CDR2 FYNNEI. Germline trimming cut 10 bases from V and 1 base from J; bases unmatched to any gene: 8. CDR3 residues: CATRAGGPSYNEQFF. CDR3 nucleotide sequence: TGTGCCACAAGGGCGGGGGGGCCGTCCTACAATGAGCAGTTCTTC.

The chain joins TRBV5-1 to TRBJ1-1; TRBD1 matches at 11 bases. J gave up 4 bases and V 3 bases, and 2 bases lay outside the gene matches. This CDR3 is 14 amino acids long. Germline CDR1 reads SGHRS; CDR2 reads YFSETQ. CDR3 protein: CASSWGQGGTEAFF. The CDR3 DNA sequence: TGCGCCAGCAGCTGGGGACAGGGGGGCACTGAAGCTTTCTTT.